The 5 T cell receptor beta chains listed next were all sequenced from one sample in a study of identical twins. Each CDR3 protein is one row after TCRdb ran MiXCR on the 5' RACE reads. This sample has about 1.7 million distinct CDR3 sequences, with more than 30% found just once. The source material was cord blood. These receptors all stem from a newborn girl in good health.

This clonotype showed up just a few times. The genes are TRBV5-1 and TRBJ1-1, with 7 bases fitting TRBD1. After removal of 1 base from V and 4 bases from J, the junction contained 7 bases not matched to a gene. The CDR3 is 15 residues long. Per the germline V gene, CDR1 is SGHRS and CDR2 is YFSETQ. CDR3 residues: CASSLWEDRATEAFF. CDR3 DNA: TGCGCCAGCAGCTTGTGGGAAGACAGGGCCACTGAAGCTTTCTTT.

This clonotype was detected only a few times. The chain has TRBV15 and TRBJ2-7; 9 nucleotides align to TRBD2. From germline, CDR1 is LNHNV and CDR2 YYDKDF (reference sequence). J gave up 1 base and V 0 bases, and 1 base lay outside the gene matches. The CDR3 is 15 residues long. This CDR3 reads CATSRETSGSYEQYF. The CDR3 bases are TGTGCCACCAGCAGAGAAACTAGCGGGTCCTACGAGCAGTACTTC.

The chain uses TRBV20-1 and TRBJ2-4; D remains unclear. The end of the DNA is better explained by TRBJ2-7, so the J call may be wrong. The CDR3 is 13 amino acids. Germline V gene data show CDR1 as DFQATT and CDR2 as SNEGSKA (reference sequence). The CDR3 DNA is TGCAGTGCTATCAATACGGGCCGCTACGAGCAGTACTTC. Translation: CSAINTGRYEQYF.

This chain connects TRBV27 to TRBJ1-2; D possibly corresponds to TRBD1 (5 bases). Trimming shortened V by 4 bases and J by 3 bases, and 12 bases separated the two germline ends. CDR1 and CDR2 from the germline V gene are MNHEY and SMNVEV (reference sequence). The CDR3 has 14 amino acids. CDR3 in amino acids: CASSSRDGYYGYTF. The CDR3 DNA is TGTGCCAGCAGTTCCCGGGACGGATACTATGGCTACACCTTC.

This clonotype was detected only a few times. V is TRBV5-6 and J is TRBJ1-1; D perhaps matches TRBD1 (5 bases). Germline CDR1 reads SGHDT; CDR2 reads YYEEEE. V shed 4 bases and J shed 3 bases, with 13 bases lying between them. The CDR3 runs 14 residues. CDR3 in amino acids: CASSPIWGDTEAFF. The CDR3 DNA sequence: TGTGCCAGCAGCCCAATATGGGGGGACACTGAAGCTTTCTTT.